This TCR beta chain was profiled in a study of control samples from healthy donors and cancer patients. Clones were read by immunoSEQ multiplex PCR, and TCRdb kept only the in-frame ones, dropping some. The sample lists 98,000 or so clones, 70% to 80% occurring once. In germline, CDR1 is MNHEY, CDR2 SVGEGT. The CDR3 has 12 amino acids. The germline V and J ends were trimmed by 4 bases and 2 bases, with 6 bases remaining between them. The chain uses TRBV6-2 or TRBV6-3 and TRBJ2-7; D not certain. Sequenced input: blood. This receptor was obtained from a woman aged 25 to 39 in good health. The CDR3 bases are TGTGCCAGCAGTTCCCGGACCTACGAGCAGTACTTC. It is translated as CASSSRTYEQYF.